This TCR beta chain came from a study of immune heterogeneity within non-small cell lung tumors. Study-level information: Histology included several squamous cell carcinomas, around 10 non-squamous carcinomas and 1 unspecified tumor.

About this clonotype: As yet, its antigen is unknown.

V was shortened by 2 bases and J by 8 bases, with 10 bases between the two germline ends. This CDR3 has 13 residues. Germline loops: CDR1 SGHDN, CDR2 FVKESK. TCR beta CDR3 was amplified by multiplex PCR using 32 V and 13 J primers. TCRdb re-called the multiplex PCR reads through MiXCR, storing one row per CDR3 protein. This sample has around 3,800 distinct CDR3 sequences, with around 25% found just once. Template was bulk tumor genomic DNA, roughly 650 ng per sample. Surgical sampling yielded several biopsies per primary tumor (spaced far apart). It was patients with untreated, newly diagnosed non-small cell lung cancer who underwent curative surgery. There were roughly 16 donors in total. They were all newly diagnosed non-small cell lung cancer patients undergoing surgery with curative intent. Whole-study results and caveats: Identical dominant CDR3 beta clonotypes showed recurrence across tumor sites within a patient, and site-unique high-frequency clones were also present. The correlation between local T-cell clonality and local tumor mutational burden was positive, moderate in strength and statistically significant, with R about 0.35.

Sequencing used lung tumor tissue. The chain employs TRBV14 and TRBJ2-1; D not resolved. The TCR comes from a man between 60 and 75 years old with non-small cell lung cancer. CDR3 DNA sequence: TGTGCCAGCAGCCAATTCATGTCGTATGAGCAGTTCTTC. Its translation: CASSQFMSYEQFF.